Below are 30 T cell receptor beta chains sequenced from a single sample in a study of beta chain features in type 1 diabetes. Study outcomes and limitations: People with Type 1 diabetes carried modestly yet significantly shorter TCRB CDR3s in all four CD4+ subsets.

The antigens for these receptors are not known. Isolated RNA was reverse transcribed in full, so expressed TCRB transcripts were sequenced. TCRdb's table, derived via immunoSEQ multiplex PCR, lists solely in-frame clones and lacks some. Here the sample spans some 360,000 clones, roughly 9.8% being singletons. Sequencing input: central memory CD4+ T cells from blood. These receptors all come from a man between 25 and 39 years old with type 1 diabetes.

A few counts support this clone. Written as DNA, the CDR3 is TGTGCCAGCAGCCCGGGAGGACAAGCTTATCGAGATACGCAGTATTTT. Translation gives CASSPGGQAYRDTQYF. J is TRBJ2-3 and V is TRBV5-4, with 7 bases matching TRBD2. This CDR3 is built from 16 residues. J was trimmed by 5 bases and V by 4 bases; bases with no gene match: 13. The germline V gene has CDR1 SGHNT and CDR2 YYREEE (reference sequence).

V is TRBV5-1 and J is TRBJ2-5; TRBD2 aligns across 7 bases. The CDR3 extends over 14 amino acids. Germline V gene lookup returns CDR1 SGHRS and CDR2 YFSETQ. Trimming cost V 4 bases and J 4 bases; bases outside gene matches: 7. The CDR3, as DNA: TGCGCCAGCAGCCCTCTCGGGGAGGGAGAGACCCAGTACTTC. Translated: CASSPLGEGETQYF. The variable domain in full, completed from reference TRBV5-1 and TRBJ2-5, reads KAGVTQTPRYLIKTRGQQVTLSCSPISGHRSVSWYQQTPGQGLQFLFEYFSETQRNKGNFPGRFSGRQFSNSRSEMNVSTLELGDSALYLCASSPLGEGETQYFGPGTRLLVL.

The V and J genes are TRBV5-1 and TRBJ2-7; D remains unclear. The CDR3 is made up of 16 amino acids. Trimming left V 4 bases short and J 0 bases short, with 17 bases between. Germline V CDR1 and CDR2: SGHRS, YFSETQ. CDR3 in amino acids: CASSPDSGGRSYEQYF. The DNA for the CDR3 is TGCGCCAGCAGCCCCGATTCCGGCGGTCGCTCCTACGAGCAGTACTTC.

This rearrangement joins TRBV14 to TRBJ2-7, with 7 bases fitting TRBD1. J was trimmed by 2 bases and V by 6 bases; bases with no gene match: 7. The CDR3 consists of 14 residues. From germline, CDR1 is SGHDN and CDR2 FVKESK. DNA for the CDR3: TGTGCCAGCAGGCAGCAGGGGGTGCCCTACGAGCAGTACTTC. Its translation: CASRQQGVPYEQYF.

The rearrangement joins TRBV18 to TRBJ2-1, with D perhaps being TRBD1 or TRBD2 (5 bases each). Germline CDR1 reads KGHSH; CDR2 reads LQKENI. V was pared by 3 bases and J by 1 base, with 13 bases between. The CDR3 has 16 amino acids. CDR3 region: CASSPRGAGSYNEQFF. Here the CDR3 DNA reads TGTGCCAGCTCACCGAGGGGCGCAGGGTCCTACAATGAGCAGTTCTTC. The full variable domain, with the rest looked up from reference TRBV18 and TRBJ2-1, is NAGVMQNPRHLVRRRGQEARLRCSPMKGHSHVYWYRQLPEEGLKFMVYLQKENIIDESGMPKERFSAEFPKEGPSILRIQQVVRGDSAAYFCASSPRGAGSYNEQFFGPGTRLTVL.

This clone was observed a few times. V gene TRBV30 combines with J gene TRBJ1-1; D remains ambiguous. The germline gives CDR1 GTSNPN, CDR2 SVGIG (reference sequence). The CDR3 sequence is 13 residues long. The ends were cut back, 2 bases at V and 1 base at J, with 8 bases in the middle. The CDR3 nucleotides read TGTGCCTGGAGTTGGAGCGGGAACACTGAAGCTTTCTTT. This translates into CAWSWSGNTEAFF.

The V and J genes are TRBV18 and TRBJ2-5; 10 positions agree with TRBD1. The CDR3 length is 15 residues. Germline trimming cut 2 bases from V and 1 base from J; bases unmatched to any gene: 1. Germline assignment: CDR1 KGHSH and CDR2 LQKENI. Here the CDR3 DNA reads TGTGCCAGCTCACCAAGACAGGGGGCCCAAGAGACCCAGTACTTC. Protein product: CASSPRQGAQETQYF.

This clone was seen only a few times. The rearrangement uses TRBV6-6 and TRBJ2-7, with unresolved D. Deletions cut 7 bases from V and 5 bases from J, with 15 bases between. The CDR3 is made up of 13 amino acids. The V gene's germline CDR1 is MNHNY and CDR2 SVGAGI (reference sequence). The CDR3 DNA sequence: TGTGCCAGCATAGGTAGCAAACGCCACGAGCAGTACTTC. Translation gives CASIGSKRHEQYF.

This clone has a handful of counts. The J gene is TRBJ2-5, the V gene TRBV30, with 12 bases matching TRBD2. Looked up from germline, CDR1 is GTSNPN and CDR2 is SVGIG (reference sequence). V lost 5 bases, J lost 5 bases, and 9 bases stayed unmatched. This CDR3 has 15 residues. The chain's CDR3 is CAWARLAGVSETQYF. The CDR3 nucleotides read TGTGCCTGGGCCCGACTAGCGGGAGTTTCGGAGACCCAGTACTTC.

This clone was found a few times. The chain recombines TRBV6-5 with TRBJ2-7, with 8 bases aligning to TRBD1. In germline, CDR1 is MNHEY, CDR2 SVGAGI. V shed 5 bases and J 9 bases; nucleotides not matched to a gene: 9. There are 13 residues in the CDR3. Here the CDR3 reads CASSNRDRSGQYF. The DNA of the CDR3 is TGTGCCAGCAGTAACCGGGACAGGTCCGGGCAGTACTTC.

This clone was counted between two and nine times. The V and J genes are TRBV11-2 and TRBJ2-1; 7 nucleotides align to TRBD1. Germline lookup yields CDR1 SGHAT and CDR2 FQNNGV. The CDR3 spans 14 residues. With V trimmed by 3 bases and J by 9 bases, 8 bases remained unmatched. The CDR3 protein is CASSFGTVFFEQFF. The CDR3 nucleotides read TGTGCCAGCAGCTTCGGGACAGTTTTTTTTGAGCAGTTCTTC.

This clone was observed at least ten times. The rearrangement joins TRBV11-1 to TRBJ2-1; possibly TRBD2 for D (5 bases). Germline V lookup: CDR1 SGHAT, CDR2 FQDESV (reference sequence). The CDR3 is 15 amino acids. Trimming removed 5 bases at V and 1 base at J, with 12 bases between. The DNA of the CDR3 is TGTGCCAGCAGCCCAGACTACACGTCCTACAATGAGCAGTTCTTC. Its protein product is CASSPDYTSYNEQFF.

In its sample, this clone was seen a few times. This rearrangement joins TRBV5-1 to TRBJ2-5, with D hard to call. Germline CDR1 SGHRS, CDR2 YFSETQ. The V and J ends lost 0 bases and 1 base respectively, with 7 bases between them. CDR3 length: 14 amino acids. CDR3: CASSLGDLQETQYF. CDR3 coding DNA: TGCGCCAGCAGCTTGGGAGACCTCCAAGAGACCCAGTACTTC.

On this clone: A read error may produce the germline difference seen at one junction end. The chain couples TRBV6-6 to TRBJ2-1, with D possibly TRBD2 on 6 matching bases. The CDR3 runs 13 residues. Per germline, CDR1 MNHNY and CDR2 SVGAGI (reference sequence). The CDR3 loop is CAISGMGRNEQFF. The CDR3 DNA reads TGTGCCATCAGTGGAATGGGGAGGAATGAGCAGTTCTTC.

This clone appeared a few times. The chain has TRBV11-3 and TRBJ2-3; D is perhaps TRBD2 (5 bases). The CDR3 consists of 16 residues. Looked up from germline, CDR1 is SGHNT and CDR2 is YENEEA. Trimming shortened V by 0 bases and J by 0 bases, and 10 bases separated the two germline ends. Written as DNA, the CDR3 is TGTGCCAGCAGCTTAGATTCCGGCGGGAGCACAGATACGCAGTATTTT. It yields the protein CASSLDSGGSTDTQYF.

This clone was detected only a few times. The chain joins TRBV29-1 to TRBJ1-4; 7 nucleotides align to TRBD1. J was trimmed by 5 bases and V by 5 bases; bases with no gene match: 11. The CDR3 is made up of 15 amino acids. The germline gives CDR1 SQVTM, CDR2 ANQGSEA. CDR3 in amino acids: CSVSGSGQINEKLFF. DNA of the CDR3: TGCAGCGTTTCGGGATCGGGACAGATAAATGAAAAACTGTTTTTT.

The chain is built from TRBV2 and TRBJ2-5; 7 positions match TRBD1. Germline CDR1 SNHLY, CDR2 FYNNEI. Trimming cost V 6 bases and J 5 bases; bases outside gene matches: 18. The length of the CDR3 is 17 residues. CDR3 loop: CASSPHPGAGGDETQYF. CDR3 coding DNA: TGTGCCAGCAGCCCCCACCCTGGGGCAGGGGGAGACGAGACCCAGTACTTC.

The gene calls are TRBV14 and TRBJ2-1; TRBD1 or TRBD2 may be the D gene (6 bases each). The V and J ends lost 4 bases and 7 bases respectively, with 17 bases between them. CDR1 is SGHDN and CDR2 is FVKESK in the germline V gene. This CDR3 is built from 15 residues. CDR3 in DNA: TGTGCCAGCAGCCCCCTACTAGGGGGGTCGAATGAGCAGTTCTTC. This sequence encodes CASSPLLGGSNEQFF.

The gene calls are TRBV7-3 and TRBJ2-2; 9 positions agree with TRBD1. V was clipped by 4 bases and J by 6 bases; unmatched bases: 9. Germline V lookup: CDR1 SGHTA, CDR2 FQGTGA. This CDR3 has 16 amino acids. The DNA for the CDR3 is TGTGCCAGCAGCTATCCGGGACAGGGCGTGGCCGGGGAGCTGTTTTTT. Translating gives CASSYPGQGVAGELFF.

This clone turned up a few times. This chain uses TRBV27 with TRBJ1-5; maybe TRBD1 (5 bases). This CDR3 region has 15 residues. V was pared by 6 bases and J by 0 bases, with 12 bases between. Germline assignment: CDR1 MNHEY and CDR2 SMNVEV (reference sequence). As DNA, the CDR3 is TGTGCCAGCAGCCTTAACAGGAATAGCAATCAGCCCCAGCATTTT. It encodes CASSLNRNSNQPQHF.

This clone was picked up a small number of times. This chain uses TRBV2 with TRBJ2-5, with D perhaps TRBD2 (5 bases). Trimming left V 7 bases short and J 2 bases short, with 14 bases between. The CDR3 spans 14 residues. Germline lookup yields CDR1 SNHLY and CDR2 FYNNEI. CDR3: CASIRGGLQETQYF. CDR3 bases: TGTGCCAGCATACGGGGTGGCTTGCAAGAGACCCAGTACTTC.

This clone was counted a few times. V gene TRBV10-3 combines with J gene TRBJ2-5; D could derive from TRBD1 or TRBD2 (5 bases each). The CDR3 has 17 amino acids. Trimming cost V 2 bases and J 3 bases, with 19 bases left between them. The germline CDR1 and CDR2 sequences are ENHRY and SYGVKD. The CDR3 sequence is CAISEQPGPRKKETQYF. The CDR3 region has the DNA TGTGCCATCAGTGAGCAACCGGGACCAAGGAAAAAAGAGACCCAGTACTTC.

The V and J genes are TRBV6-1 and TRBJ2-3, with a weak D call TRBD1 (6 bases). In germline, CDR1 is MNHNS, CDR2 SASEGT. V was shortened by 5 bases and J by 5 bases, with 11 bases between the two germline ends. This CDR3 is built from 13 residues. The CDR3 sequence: CASSTGFQDTQYF. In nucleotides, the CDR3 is TGTGCCAGCAGTACAGGGTTTCAAGATACGCAGTATTTT.

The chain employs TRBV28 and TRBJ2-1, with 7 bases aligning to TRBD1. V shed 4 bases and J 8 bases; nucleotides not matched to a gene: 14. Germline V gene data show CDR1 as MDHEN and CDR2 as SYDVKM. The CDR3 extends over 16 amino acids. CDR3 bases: TGTGCCAGCAGTTCCGGGACAGCGGTGAATAGATATGAGCAGTTCTTC. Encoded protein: CASSSGTAVNRYEQFF.

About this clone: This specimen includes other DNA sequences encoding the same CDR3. CDR3 loop: CAWSVRAGGGYTF. The CDR3 bases are TGTGCCTGGAGTGTACGGGCAGGGGGCGGCTACACCTTC. V usage is TRBV30 and J usage is TRBJ1-2; 8 bases are shared with TRBD1. Germline trimming cut 0 bases from V and 8 bases from J; bases unmatched to any gene: 5. CDR1 is GTSNPN, CDR2 SVGIG, per germline (reference sequence). The CDR3 consists of 13 residues.

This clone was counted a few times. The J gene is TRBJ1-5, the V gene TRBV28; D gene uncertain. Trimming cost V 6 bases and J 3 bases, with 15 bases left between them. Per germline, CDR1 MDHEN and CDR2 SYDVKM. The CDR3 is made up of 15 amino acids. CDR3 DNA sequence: TGTGCCAGCAGCCTCCCCGGCAGGCTCAATCAGCCCCAGCATTTT. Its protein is CASSLPGRLNQPQHF. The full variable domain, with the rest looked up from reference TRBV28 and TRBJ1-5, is DVKVTQSSRYLVKRTGEKVFLECVQDMDHENMFWYRQDPGLGLRLIYFSYDVKMKEKGDIPEGYSVSREKKERFSLILESASTNQTSMYLCASSLPGRLNQPQHFGDGTRLSIL.

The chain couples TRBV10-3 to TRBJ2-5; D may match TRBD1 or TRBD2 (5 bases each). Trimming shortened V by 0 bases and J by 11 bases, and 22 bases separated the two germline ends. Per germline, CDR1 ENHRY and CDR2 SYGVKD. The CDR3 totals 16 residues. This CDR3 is CAISESTGTEVVKQYF. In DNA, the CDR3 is TGTGCCATCAGTGAGTCGACGGGGACGGAGGTTGTAAAGCAGTACTTC.

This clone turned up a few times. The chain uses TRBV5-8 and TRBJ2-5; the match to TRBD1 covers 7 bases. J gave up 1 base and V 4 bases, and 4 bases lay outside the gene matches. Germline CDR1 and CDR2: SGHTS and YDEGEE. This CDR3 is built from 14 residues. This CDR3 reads CASSPRTGQETQYF. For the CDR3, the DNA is TGTGCCAGCAGCCCGCGGACAGGCCAAGAGACCCAGTACTTC.

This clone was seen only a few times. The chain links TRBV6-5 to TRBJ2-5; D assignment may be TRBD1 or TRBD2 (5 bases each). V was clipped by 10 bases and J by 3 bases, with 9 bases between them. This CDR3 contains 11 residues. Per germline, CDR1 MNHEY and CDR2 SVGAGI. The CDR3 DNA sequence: TGTGCCACAGGGCGGGAAGAGACCCAGTACTTC. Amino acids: CATGREETQYF.

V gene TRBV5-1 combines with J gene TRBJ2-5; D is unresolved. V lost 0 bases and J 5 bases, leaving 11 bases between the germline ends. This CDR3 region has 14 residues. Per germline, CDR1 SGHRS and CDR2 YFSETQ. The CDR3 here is CASSLGMGKETQYF. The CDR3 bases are TGCGCCAGCAGCTTGGGTATGGGGAAGGAGACCCAGTACTTC.